Sequencing of this T cell receptor (beta chain) was carried out in a study of T-cell memory formation after mild COVID-19. Study-level background: The TCR clusters were mostly specific to one donor.

Findings and limits, study-wide: Mostly located in CM and EM were contracting CD4+ clones, with contracting CD8+ clones located in EMRA.

With respect to this clonotype: The target antigen is unknown.

V was shortened by 5 bases and J by 7 bases, with 15 bases between the two germline ends. Germline V gives CDR1 SGHTA, CDR2 FQGNSA. This CDR3 spans 13 amino acids. TCRdb recomputed calls from the 5' RACE reads with MiXCR, one row per CDR3 protein. Of about 49,000 distinct CDR3 sequences listed, approximately 6.6% are singletons. Source material: PBMCs or a T cell subset sorted from them (not recorded which). This receptor was taken from a man aged 18 to 29 who had mild COVID-19 (a few samples of this study predate the infection). Cell type and time point are not known. The chain has TRBV7-2 and TRBJ2-7; perhaps TRBD2 as D (6 bases). The CDR3 bases are TGTGCCAGCAGCGCACGGCGGGGCGGTGAGCAGTACTTC. The encoded protein is CASSARRGGEQYF. The full variable domain, in which reference TRBV7-2 and TRBJ2-7 provide the parts outside the CDR3, is GAGVSQSPSNKVTEKGKDVELRCDPISGHTALYWYRQSLGQGLEFLIYFQGNSAPDKSGLPSDRFSAERTGGSVSTLTIQRTQQEDSAVYLCASSARRGGEQYFGPGTRLTVT.